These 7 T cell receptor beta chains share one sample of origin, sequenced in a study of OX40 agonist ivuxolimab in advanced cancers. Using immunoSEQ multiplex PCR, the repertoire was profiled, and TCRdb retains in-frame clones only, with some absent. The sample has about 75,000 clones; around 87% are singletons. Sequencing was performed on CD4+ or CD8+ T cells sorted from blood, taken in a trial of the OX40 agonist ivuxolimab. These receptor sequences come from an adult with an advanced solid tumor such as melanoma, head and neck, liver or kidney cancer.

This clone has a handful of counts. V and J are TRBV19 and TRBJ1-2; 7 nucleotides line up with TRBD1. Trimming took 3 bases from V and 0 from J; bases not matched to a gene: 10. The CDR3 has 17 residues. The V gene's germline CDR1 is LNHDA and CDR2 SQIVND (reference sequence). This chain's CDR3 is CASSIVRGRDSNYGYTF. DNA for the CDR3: TGTGCCAGTAGTATCGTGAGGGGGCGCGACTCTAACTATGGCTACACCTTC.

The CDR3 spells CSVVGGEGTDTQYF. CDR3 DNA: TGCAGCGTTGTTGGGGGAGAGGGTACAGATACGCAGTATTTT. This chain links TRBV29-1 with TRBJ2-3; D is possibly TRBD1 or TRBD2 (5 bases each). The CDR3 length is 14 residues. V lost 4 bases and J lost 3, with 14 bases in between. Germline values: CDR1 SQVTM, CDR2 ANQGSEA.

CDR3 sequence: CASSVSGGSPSGNTIYF. CDR3 nucleotide sequence: TGTGCCAGCAGCGTATCGGGGGGTTCACCTTCTGGAAACACCATATATTTT. The J gene is TRBJ1-3, the V gene TRBV7-2, with a possible D match to TRBD1 (5 bases). Trimming took off 5 bases at V and 1 base at J, with 18 bases between the two ends. The CDR3 runs to 17 residues. Germline-derived CDR1 and CDR2 are SGHTA and FQGNSA.

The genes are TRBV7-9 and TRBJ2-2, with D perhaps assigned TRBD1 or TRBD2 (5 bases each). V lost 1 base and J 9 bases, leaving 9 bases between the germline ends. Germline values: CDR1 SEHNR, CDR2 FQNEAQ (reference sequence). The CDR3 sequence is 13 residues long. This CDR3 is CASSLGTGRELFF. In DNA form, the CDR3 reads TGTGCCAGCAGCTTAGGAACGGGACGGGAGCTGTTTTTT.

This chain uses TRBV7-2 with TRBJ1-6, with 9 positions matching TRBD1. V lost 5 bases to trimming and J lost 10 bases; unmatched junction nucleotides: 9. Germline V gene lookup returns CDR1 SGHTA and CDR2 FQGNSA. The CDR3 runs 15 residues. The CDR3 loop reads CASSTRTGERSPLHF. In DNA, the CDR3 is TGTGCCAGCAGCACCCGGACAGGGGAAAGGTCACCCCTCCACTTT. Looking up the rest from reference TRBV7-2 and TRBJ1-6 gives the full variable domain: GAGVSQSPSNKVTEKGKDVELRCDPISGHTALYWYRQSLGQGLEFLIYFQGNSAPDKSGLPSDRFSAERTGGSVSTLTIQRTQQEDSAVYLCASSTRTGERSPLHFGNGTRLTVT.

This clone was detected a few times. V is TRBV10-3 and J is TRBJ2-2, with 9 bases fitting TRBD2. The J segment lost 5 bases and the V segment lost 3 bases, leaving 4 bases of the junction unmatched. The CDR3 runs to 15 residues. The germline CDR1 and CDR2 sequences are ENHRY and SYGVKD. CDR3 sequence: CAISEGGGATGELFF. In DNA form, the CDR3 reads TGTGCCATCAGTGAAGGCGGGGGGGCAACCGGGGAGCTGTTTTTT.

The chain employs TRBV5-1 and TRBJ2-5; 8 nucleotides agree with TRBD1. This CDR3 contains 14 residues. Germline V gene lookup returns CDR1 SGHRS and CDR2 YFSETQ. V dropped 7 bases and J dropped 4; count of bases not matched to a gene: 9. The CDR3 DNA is TGCGCCAGCTATGCAACAGGGGGGTTAGAGACCCAGTACTTC. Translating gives CASYATGGLETQYF.